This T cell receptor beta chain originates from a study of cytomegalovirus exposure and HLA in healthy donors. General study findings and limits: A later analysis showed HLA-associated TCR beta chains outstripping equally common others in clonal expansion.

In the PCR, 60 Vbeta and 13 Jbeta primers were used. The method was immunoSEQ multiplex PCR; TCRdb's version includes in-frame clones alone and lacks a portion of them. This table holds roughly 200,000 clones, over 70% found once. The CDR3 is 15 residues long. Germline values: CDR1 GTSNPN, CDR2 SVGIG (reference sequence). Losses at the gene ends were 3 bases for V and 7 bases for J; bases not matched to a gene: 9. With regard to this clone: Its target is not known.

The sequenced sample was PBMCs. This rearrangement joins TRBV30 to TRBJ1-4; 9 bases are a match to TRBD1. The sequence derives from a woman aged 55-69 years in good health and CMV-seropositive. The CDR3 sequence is CAWRHQQGAGEKLFF. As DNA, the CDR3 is TGTGCCTGGAGGCACCAACAGGGGGCCGGTGAAAAACTGTTTTTT.